This T cell receptor beta chain was sequenced during a study of liver allograft versus peripheral blood T cells. Study in general: Transplanted livers held T cell receptor repertoires, and these were compared with repertoires in recipients' peripheral blood.

TCRdb re-analysed the reads in MiXCR, keeping a single row per CDR3 protein. Seen here are about 1,700 distinct CDR3 sequences, more than 15% observed once, and the top ten hold about 9.6%. This clonotype was found a few times. This CDR3 comprises 14 residues. Germline lookup yields CDR1 DFQATT and CDR2 SNEGSKA (reference sequence). V gave up 6 bases and J gave up 6 bases; unmatched junction bases: 11. The receptor was isolated from a human patient who had a liver transplant. Some T cells may arise from the graft donor. This chain uses TRBV20-1 with TRBJ1-5; 7 bases are shared with TRBD1. Written as DNA, the CDR3 is TGCAGTGCAGCCGGACAGGAGCCGGGTCAGCCCCAGCATTTT. The encoded protein is CSAAGQEPGQPQHF.